This entry lists 14 T cell receptor beta chains sequenced from one sample in a study of breast tumors, draining lymph nodes, adjacent tissues. Samples came from axillary lymph nodes draining the breast cancer. In TCRdb, the multiplex PCR reads were re-called with MiXCR into one record per CDR3 protein. The sample contains about 180,000 distinct CDR3 sequences, approximately 33% of which appear only once. The sample taken for sequencing was axillary lymph node tissue. These receptors were obtained from a female donor with breast cancer. Some clones in this sample may be carry-over from other donors' samples.

In this sample, this clonotype turned up many times. V gene TRBV15 combines with J gene TRBJ1-5; TRBD1 might be the D (5 bases). The CDR3 consists of 15 residues. The V gene's germline CDR1 is LNHNV and CDR2 YYDKDF (reference sequence). Trimming cost V 8 bases and J 2 bases, with 16 bases left between them. CDR3 in DNA: TGTGCCACCGGAATCCTAGGGGAGGGCAATCAGCCCCAGCATTTT. Protein sequence: CATGILGEGNQPQHF. The whole variable domain, remainder taken from reference TRBV15 and TRBJ1-5, is DAMVIQNPRYQVTQFGKPVTLSCSQTLNHNVMYWYQQKSSQAPKLLFHYYDKDFNNEADTPDNFQSRRPNTSFCFLDIRSPGLGDTAMYLCATGILGEGNQPQHFGDGTRLSIL.

At least ten counts were recorded for this clonotype. This sequence joins TRBV7-8 and TRBJ1-2, with 7 bases aligning to TRBD1. This CDR3 is 15 amino acids long. Germline loops: CDR1 SGHVS, CDR2 FQNEAQ. V was pared by 1 base and J by 4 bases, with 6 bases of the junction left unmatched. The CDR3 bases are TGTGCCAGCAGCTTAGGGGGACAGAATGTCTATGGCTACACCTTC. The encoded protein is CASSLGGQNVYGYTF.

This clonotype came up many times. The V gene is TRBV7-8, the J gene TRBJ1-2, with D unclear. Germline V gives CDR1 SGHVS, CDR2 FQNEAQ. The CDR3 runs to 13 residues. The ends were cut back, 2 bases at V and 6 bases at J, with 10 bases in the middle. CDR3 amino acids: CASSLRTVDGYTF. The CDR3 region has the DNA TGTGCCAGCAGCTTACGAACAGTGGATGGCTACACCTTC.

The V gene is TRBV7-2, the J gene TRBJ2-2, with a possible D match to TRBD2 (6 bases). There are 16 residues in the CDR3. Between the trimmed V and J ends, which lost 5 bases and 9 bases, there was a span of 22 bases. Germline V gene data show CDR1 as SGHTA and CDR2 as FQGNSA. The CDR3 reads CASSPHRRGALRELFF. DNA of the CDR3: TGTGCCAGCAGCCCCCATCGGCGGGGTGCATTAAGGGAGCTGTTTTTT.

Points on this clonotype: Because the CDR3 is missing its conserved closing phenylalanine or tryptophan, this is likely a read error. The DNA is omitted, as the CDR3 cannot be located on it reliably, and the CDR3 follows TCRdb's listing. The chain recombines TRBV7-2 with TRBJ1-4; the table assigns TRBD1, which was not confirmed against the DNA. CDR1 is SGHTA and CDR2 is FQGNSA in the germline V gene. The CDR3 adds up to 12 amino acids, both ends counted. This CDR3 is CASSLNHGGPFY.

This clonotype was picked up many times. The chain recombines TRBV12-3 or TRBV12-4 with TRBJ2-3; 9 nucleotides align to TRBD2. The CDR3 has 17 amino acids. The V segment lost 8 bases and the J segment 2 bases; nucleotides outside the gene matches: 14. The CDR3 coding sequence is TGTGCCAGCGGTGGTATAGCGGGGGAACCCTTCACAGATACGCAGTATTTT. It translates to CASGGIAGEPFTDTQYF.

Ten or more counts support this clonotype. J is TRBJ2-7 and V is TRBV7-2, with 10 nucleotides matching TRBD2. The CDR3 is 16 residues long. V lost 2 bases to trimming and J lost 1 base; unmatched junction nucleotides: 5. CDR1 is SGHTA, CDR2 FQGNSA, per germline. The CDR3 DNA reads as TGTGCCAGCAGCTTATGGTCTAGCGGGGGATCCTACGAGCAGTACTTC. Protein product: CASSLWSSGGSYEQYF. The full variable domain, rest sourced from reference TRBV7-2 and TRBJ2-7, is GAGVSQSPSNKVTEKGKDVELRCDPISGHTALYWYRQSLGQGLEFLIYFQGNSAPDKSGLPSDRFSAERTGGSVSTLTIQRTQQEDSAVYLCASSLWSSGGSYEQYFGPGTRLTVT.

A few counts support this clonotype. This rearrangement joins TRBV27 to TRBJ2-5; 8 bases align to TRBD2. With V trimmed by 0 bases and J by 6 bases, 6 bases remained unmatched. This CDR3 region has 15 residues. Germline V gives CDR1 MNHEY, CDR2 SMNVEV (reference sequence). The CDR3 here is CASSLSSTSVQTQYF. CDR3 in DNA: TGTGCCAGCAGTTTATCGTCGACTAGCGTACAGACCCAGTACTTC.

This clonotype was seen many times. The chain couples TRBV29-1 to TRBJ2-3; either TRBD1 or TRBD2 may fit D (6 bases each). Germline V gene lookup returns CDR1 SQVTM and CDR2 ANQGSEA. The CDR3 loop spans 15 amino acids. Between the trimmed V and J ends, which lost 6 bases and 0 bases, there was a span of 16 bases. The CDR3 sequence is CSVQWGAPSTDTQYF. CDR3 nucleotides: TGCAGCGTGCAATGGGGGGCCCCGAGCACAGATACGCAGTATTTT.

This clonotype was recorded a few times. The chain employs TRBV6-1 and TRBJ1-5, with TRBD1 identical over 8 bases. Losses at the gene ends were 3 bases for V and 6 bases for J; bases not matched to a gene: 4. Per the germline V gene, CDR1 is MNHNS and CDR2 is SASEGT. The CDR3 has 14 residues. The CDR3 reads CASSEAGGGQPQHF. The CDR3 DNA reads TGTGCCAGCAGTGAGGCAGGGGGCGGTCAGCCCCAGCATTTT.

This sequence joins TRBV20-1 and TRBJ2-5; D unresolved. The germline V gene has CDR1 DFQATT and CDR2 SNEGSKA (reference sequence). V shed 0 bases and J shed 5 bases, with 4 bases lying between them. The CDR3 is 11 amino acids. CDR3 in amino acids: CSARDLETQYF. The CDR3 bases are TGCAGTGCTAGAGATCTCGAGACCCAGTACTTC.

This clonotype has a handful of counts. The chain carries TRBV6-1 and TRBJ1-5, with 8 nucleotides matching TRBD1. V lost 7 bases and J lost 4; bases outside the gene matches: 9. The CDR3 is 15 amino acids. From germline, CDR1 is MNHNS and CDR2 SASEGT. CDR3 nucleotide sequence: TGTGCCAGCAATATAGGACAGGGAAAAAATCAGCCCCAGCATTTT. This gives the protein CASNIGQGKNQPQHF.

This clonotype was detected only a few times. CDR3 sequence reads: CASSPGQLGPNTGELFF. In DNA form, the CDR3 reads TGTGCCAGCAGCCCGGGGCAGTTGGGGCCGAACACCGGGGAGCTGTTTTTT. The chain links TRBV3-1 to TRBJ2-2; either TRBD1 or TRBD2 may supply D (5 bases each). Germline CDR1 and CDR2: LGHDT and YNNKEL (reference sequence). This CDR3 has 17 amino acids. Deletions cut 4 bases from V and 0 bases from J, with 15 bases between.

With regard to this clonotype: A clone one base away is much larger, so this may be a read error. The genes are TRBV6-1 and TRBJ2-2; D call uncertain. The CDR3 consists of 15 residues. With 6 bases removed from V and 6 bases from J, the gap between germline ends came to 17 bases. The germline gives CDR1 MNHNS, CDR2 SASEGT. CDR3 amino acids: CASSPSGRHAGELFF. The DNA for the CDR3 is TGTGCCAGCAGCCCCTCAGGTCGGCACGCCGGGGAGCTGTTTTTT.